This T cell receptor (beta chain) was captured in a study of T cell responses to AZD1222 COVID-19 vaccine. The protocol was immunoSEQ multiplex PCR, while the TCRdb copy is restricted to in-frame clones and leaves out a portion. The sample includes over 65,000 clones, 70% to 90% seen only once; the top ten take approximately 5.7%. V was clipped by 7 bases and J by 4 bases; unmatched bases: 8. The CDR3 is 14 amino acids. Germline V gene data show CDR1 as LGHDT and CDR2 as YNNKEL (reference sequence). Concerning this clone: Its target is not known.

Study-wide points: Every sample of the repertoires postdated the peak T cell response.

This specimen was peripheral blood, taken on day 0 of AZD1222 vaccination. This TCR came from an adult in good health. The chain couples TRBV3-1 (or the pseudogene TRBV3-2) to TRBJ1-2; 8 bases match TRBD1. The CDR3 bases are TGTGCCAGCACCCTCACGGGACAGGCCTATGGCTACACCTTC. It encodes CASTLTGQAYGYTF.